One and the same sample provided the 9 T cell receptor beta chains below, sequenced in a study of T cell repertoires in cytomegalovirus infection. No antigens are known for them. From the reads, TCRdb called clonotypes with MiXCR, one entry per CDR3 protein. The data show about 69,000 distinct CDR3 sequences, with roughly 28% seen just once and roughly 60% held by the top ten. This material consisted of CD8+ T cells from cultured PBMCs, taken from culture after CMV antigen stimulation. The receptors stem from a human donor in good health (CMV status not recorded). Some clones in this sample may be carry-over from other donors' samples.

This clonotype was recorded many times. The chain recombines TRBV11-2 with TRBJ2-3, with TRBD2 matching 8 bases. Germline V gives CDR1 SGHAT, CDR2 FQNNGV. V shed 0 bases and J 1 base; nucleotides not matched to a gene: 6. The CDR3 is 17 amino acids. CDR3 amino acids: CASSLEERGPRTDTQYF. The CDR3, as DNA: TGTGCCAGCAGCTTAGAAGAGCGGGGGCCACGCACAGATACGCAGTATTTT. Together with reference TRBV11-2 and TRBJ2-3, the CDR3 gives the full variable domain: EAGVAQSPRYKIIEKRQSVAFWCNPISGHATLYWYQQILGQGPKLLIQFQNNGVVDDSQLPKDRFSAERLKGVDSTLKIQPAKLEDSAVYLCASSLEERGPRTDTQYFGPGTRLTVL.

V usage is TRBV2 and J usage is TRBJ1-2; weak D call: TRBD1 (5 bases). V was pared by 3 bases and J by 2 bases, with 19 bases between. Germline loops: CDR1 SNHLY, CDR2 FYNNEI. This CDR3 is 17 amino acids long. In nucleotides, the CDR3 is TGTGCCAGCAGTGAGGATTGGACACCGAATTCGAACTATGGCTACACCTTC. Its protein is CASSEDWTPNSNYGYTF.

There are a few counts of this clonotype. CDR3 sequence (DNA): TGTGCCAGCGGGGACCCCAGCGGGAGTAAGAACGAGCAGTACTTC. This codes for CASGDPSGSKNEQYF. This chain joins TRBV6-2 or TRBV6-3 and TRBJ2-7; TRBD2 agrees at 8 bases. The CDR3 spans 15 residues. The trim removed 8 bases at V and 5 bases at J, leaving 14 bases unmatched. Germline assignment: CDR1 MNHEY and CDR2 SVGEGT.

This clonotype occurred many times. The chain links TRBV4-3 to TRBJ1-2; tentatively, D is TRBD1 (5 bases). The CDR3 covers 14 residues. Trimming stripped 3 bases from V and 8 bases from J, with 16 bases between. Germline V gene sequence: CDR1 LGHNA, CDR2 YSLEER. The CDR3 DNA reads TGCGCCAGCAGCCAGGGGACTACTGTCAGGGGCTACACCTTC. This gives the protein CASSQGTTVRGYTF.

V gene TRBV4-3 combines with J gene TRBJ1-6; D call uncertain. Trimming shortened V by 0 bases and J by 12 bases, and 18 bases separated the two germline ends. Germline V CDR1 and CDR2: LGHNA, YSLEER. The CDR3 is made up of 16 amino acids. Here the CDR3 DNA reads TGCGCCAGCAGCCAAGATCGCGGGCTGCACGCATTACCCCTCCACTTT. As protein: CASSQDRGLHALPLHF.

This clonotype has at least ten counts. The V gene is TRBV19, the J gene TRBJ2-7; a possible D gene is TRBD2 (5 bases). Per the germline V gene, CDR1 is LNHDA and CDR2 is SQIVND (reference sequence). The CDR3 is 15 amino acids. Trimming stripped 1 base from V and 1 base from J, with 11 bases between. The CDR3 spells CASSIVGESSYEQYF. CDR3 bases: TGTGCCAGTAGTATAGTCGGGGAATCTTCCTACGAGCAGTACTTC.

J is TRBJ1-2 and V is TRBV2; D not resolved. CDR1 is SNHLY, CDR2 FYNNEI, per germline. V lost 2 bases, J lost 2 bases, and 12 bases lay in between. The CDR3 contains 15 residues. In DNA, the CDR3 is TGTGCCAGCAGTGAACTCGGCAGCCAGAACTATGGCTACACCTTC. Encoded protein: CASSELGSQNYGYTF.

The gene calls are TRBV7-9 and TRBJ2-7; D is perhaps TRBD2 (5 bases). CDR1 is SEHNR and CDR2 is FQNEAQ in the germline V gene (reference sequence). The CDR3 contains 16 residues. V shed 1 base and J shed 2 bases, with 15 bases lying between them. CDR3 protein: CASSLDPDYPPYEQYF. CDR3 nucleotide sequence: TGTGCCAGCAGCTTAGACCCTGACTATCCCCCCTACGAGCAGTACTTC.

This chain joins TRBV27 and TRBJ2-7; D unclear. Per germline, CDR1 MNHEY and CDR2 SMNVEV (reference sequence). The V end was cut by 11 bases, the J end by 7 bases, with 15 bases between. The CDR3 is made up of 11 amino acids. The CDR3 is CAYPGKGEQYF. Written as DNA, the CDR3 is TGTGCCTACCCTGGTAAGGGTGAGCAGTACTTC.